The T cell receptor beta chain described here comes from a study of response to subunit inactivated influenza vaccine listed by TCRdb under 2018. In the study overall: To follow how T cells responded to a trivalent subunit inactivated influenza vaccine, the researchers relied on deep quantitative profiling of the T cell receptor repertoire.

The germline V gene encodes CDR1 DFQATT and CDR2 SNEGSKA (reference sequence). Between the V and J ends, shortened by 1 base and 3 bases respectively, the junction contains 10 bases. Counted from cysteine to phenylalanine, this CDR3 has 14 amino acids. Just CDR3 DNA is preserved here, 42 bases in frame from base 1. The investigation overall reported the following: It was suggested by the authors that each seasonal influenza vaccination may recruit only a limited number of new T cells.

There are a few counts of this clonotype. The antigen it recognizes is unknown. No quality values exist for individual bases; no much larger clone is one base distant. To prepare the library, RT-PCR was applied. The sample was run on an Illumina HiSeq 2500. TCRdb ran its own pipeline on the public reads, namely fastp trimming at Q25 and MiXCR clone calling, and kept in-frame beta chains. Rows matching on CDR3 protein sequence are summarized as one entry with the most common DNA and genes. Present in this sample are around 600,000 distinct CDR3 sequences, 11% of which were seen just once. The ten biggest clones cover 11% of the sample. This sample was also put to use in a study of T cells expressing NK-cell markers. In that second paper, the authors write: The TCR beta cDNA libraries were made using 5'RACE template switching, a step that added both a universal primer site and unique molecular identifiers. TCR beta-chain repertoires were profiled in sorted CD3+CD56+NKG2C+, CD3+CD56+NKG2C- and CD3+CD56-NKG2C+ T-cell subsets from seven or eight donors. Of the eight sequenced donors, seven were found to be HCMV-seropositive and one was found to be HCMV-seronegative. In several experiments an anti-gammadeltaTCR antibody was added to restrict sorting to alphabetaTCR-expressing T cells. For five or six donors, the dominant CD3+CD56+NKG2C+ clonotypes were among the top 10 CD8+ clonotypes and accounted for about 1.0-7.0% of CD8+ T cells. Those dominant clonotypes were again the most abundant among CD3+CD56-NKG2C+ cells in a few donors, at roughly 28.3-60.1%. Whether the expanded NKG2C-expressing T cell clones were specific for HCMV antigens remained unclear. The eight sequenced donors were randomly selected healthy volunteers, three men and five women. To determine HCMV serostatus, a commercial ELISA kit was used to detect HCMV-specific IgG in serum. Peripheral blood mononuclear cells were isolated from blood by Ficoll density gradient centrifugation. For several donors, bulk peripheral blood T-cell repertoires were additionally sequenced from unsorted PBMC. cDNA synthesis was primed from the TCR beta constant segment and was followed by two successive PCR amplification steps. Sequencing of the libraries produced 2 x 150 bp reads on Illumina HiSeq 2000/2500, MiSeq or NextSeq. MIGEC handled demultiplexing of the reads and grouping by UMI, while MiTCR was used to assemble and quantify clonotypes. To exclude erroneous sequences, only TCR cDNA sequences supported by at least two reads were retained. The tcR package was used for downstream repertoire analysis, with clonotypes matched between fractions based on CDR3 nucleotide sequence plus V segment. VDJmatch was used to annotate antigen specificity against VDJdb, with one amino acid substitution in CDR3 permitted.

Sequenced here: PBMCs from blood, sampled on the day of vaccination. This TCR derives from a middle-aged man who received an inactivated influenza vaccine. Donor details come from another sample of the same person, matched by shared clones. The chain employs TRBV20-1 and TRBJ2-1, with no confidently assigned D gene. Read as DNA, the sequence is TGCAGTGCTAGAGCCAGGCAAAACTACAATGAGCAGTTCTTC. Its translation is CSARARQNYNEQFF.